These T cell receptor beta chains were read from a single sample in a study of cytomegalovirus exposure and HLA in healthy donors. Clones were sequenced by immunoSEQ multiplex PCR, and TCRdb holds only the in-frame ones, with some missing. The table includes approximately 190,000 clones, roughly 80% detected once. The sequenced sample was PBMCs. The receptors were gathered from a man in his forties or fifties in good health and CMV-seropositive. The conserved cysteine and the conserved F or W are not part of the CDR3 here. D genes are given only for firm matches.

V,D,J,CDR3
TRBV25-1,TRBD1,TRBJ1-2,ASSLGGTGVHGYT
TRBV4-3,TRBD1,TRBJ1-5,ASSGRLDRPFPPQH
TRBV6-4,TRBD1,TRBJ2-4,ASSDRPGQGAKNIQY
TRBV7-3,.,TRBJ2-3,ASSLTPRTDTQY
TRBV6-4,TRBD1,TRBJ2-3,ASSIQRTGGTDTQY
TRBV5-1,TRBD1,TRBJ2-5,ASSGQGGEETQY
TRBV5-4,.,TRBJ1-3,ASRTEPFSGNTIY
TRBV5-4,TRBD2,TRBJ2-7,ASSLKAGGPYEQY
TRBV27,TRBD2,TRBJ2-1,ASSLSTSGLNEQF
TRBV9,.,TRBJ1-5,ASSVEEGGQPQH
TRBV30,TRBD1,TRBJ1-6,AWGQGAYNSPLH
TRBV4-3,.,TRBJ2-7,ASSQEWDTSYEQY
TRBV9,TRBD2,TRBJ2-3,ASAKRGGPDTQY
TRBV4-1,.,TRBJ2-7,ASSPLDREAREQY
TRBV5-4,TRBD1,TRBJ1-1,ASSKTGGMGTEAF
TRBV11-2,TRBD1,TRBJ2-1,ASSQRTGVNEQF
TRBV14,.,TRBJ2-3,ASSQVRISSTDTQY
TRBV13,.,TRBJ2-5,ASSSGVEETQY
TRBV5-4,.,TRBJ2-1,ASSENPSPYNEQF
TRBV29-1,.,TRBJ1-1,SGLTVNTEAF
TRBV30,.,TRBJ1-4,AWKTGSNEKLF
TRBV27,.,TRBJ1-5,ASSARVGQPQH
TRBV7-9,.,TRBJ1-2,SSSLAASNYGYT
TRBV6-4,TRBD1,TRBJ1-2,ASSASSQGTIYGYT
TRBV18,TRBD1,TRBJ1-2,ASSPGQGANYGYT
TRBV6-6,TRBD1,TRBJ2-1,ASSYSGQGAREQF